This T cell receptor (beta chain) was sequenced for a study (dated by TCRdb to the mid-2010s). The study in broad terms: The study examined whether tumor-infiltrating Tregs in breast cancer are drawn from blood Tregs or arise in situ by conversion from other CD4+ T cell subsets. On the study overall, not on this receptor specifically: In terms of TCR gene usage, tumor memory CD4+ T cells clustered together with blood and lymph node memory CD4+ cells, as well as with lymph node naive CD4+ cells. The TCR alpha and beta sequences of tumor-infiltrating Tregs showed the greatest overlap with tumor naive CD4+ T cells, followed by blood naive CD4+ T cells. Validation in the larger cohort was restricted to a single TCR beta V-J rearrangement rather than whole repertoires.

CD4+CD45RO+CD25- cells were isolated as memory CD4+ T cells. Tregs, naive and memory CD4+ T cells from tumor, blood and ipsilateral draining lymph nodes of a handful of breast cancer patients underwent full-length TCR alpha and beta sequencing. Tumor tissue, along with lymph nodes from ipsilateral axillary dissection, was perfused with PBS, minced, and then digested using collagenase I and hyaluronidase. A purity exceeding 90% was confirmed by FACS for the sorted cell populations. Taken from the germline V gene, the CDR1 and CDR2 loops are SGHTA and FQGNSA. V is trimmed back by 5 bases and J by 9 bases, and the junction contains 10 bases that no gene match accounts for. Spanning cysteine to phenylalanine, the CDR3 consists of 13 amino acids. This entry keeps only the CDR3 DNA: 39 bases, framed from base 1. Full-length TCR variable regions were amplified by 5' RACE PCR using constant-region reverse primers, and then by semi-nested PCR using Nested Universal Primer A. The ReliaPrep RNA Cell Miniprep System was used to extract total RNA, which was then reverse transcribed into 5'RACE-ready cDNA with the SMARTer RACE 5'/3' Kit. An Illumina MiSeq was used to sequence the full-length TCR alpha and beta libraries, which had been barcoded with multiplex adaptors. The authors processed their data as follows. Sequencing data were pooled across the five patients for each of nine subset-tissue groups and compared by unsupervised clustering of TCR gene usage. The Morisita-Horn index was used to calculate repertoire similarity, with shared sequences weighted by how much each contributed to each repertoire. TCRdb handled the public reads itself, with Q25 trimming in fastp and clone calling in MiXCR, and kept productive beta chains. Rows are combined by CDR3 protein, so each entry shows the most common genes and DNA. TCRdb, not the original authors, processed these V and J calls. For this sample there are tens of thousands of distinct CDR3 sequences; roughly 30% appear just once. The ten largest make up less than 3.5% of the sample.

Comments on this clonotype: Its specific antigen is unknown. Base qualities are not provided; no much larger clone lies one nucleotide away.

The TCR sequence derives from a female donor with breast cancer. The V gene is TRBV7-2 and the J gene is TRBJ2-7; TRBD2 aligns with 7 central bases. Specimen: tumor-infiltrating memory CD4+ T cells sorted from the breast tumor. The cell subset or site tag for this specimen amounts to: memory CD4+ T cells, CD4+CD45RO+CD25-. The CDR3 region reads CASSPRRLAVQYF. The nucleotide sequence reads TGTGCCAGCAGCCCTAGACGACTAGCAGTGCAGTACTTC.